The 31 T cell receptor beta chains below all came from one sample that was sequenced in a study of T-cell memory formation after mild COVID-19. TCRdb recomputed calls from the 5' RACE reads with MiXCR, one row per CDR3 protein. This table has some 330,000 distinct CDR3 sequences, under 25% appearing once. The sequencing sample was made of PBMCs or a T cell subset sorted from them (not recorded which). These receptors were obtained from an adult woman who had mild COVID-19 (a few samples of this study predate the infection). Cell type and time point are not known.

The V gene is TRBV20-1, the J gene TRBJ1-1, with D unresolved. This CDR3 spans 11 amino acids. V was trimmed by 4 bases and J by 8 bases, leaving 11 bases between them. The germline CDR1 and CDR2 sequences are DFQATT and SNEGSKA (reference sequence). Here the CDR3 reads CSAKDQVEAFF. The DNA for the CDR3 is TGCAGTGCTAAGGACCAGGTGGAAGCTTTCTTT.

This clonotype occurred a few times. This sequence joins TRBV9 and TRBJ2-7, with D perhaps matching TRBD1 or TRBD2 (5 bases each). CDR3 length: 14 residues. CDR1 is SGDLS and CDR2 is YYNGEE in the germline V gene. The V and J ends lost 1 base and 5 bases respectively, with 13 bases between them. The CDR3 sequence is CASSVLGVPNEQYF. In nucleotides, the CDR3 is TGTGCCAGCAGCGTACTGGGGGTCCCCAACGAGCAGTACTTC.

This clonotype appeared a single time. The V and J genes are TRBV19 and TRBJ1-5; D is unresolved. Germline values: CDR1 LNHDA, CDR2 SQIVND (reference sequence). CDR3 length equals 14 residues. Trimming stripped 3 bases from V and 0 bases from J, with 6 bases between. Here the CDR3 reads CASSIERSNQPQHF. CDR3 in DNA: TGTGCCAGTAGTATCGAACGTAGCAATCAGCCCCAGCATTTT.

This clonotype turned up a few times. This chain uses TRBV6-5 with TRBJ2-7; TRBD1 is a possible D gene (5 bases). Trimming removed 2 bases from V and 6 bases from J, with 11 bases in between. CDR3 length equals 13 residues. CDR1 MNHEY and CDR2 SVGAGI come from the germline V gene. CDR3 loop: CASSYGHGGEQYF. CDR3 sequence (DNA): TGTGCCAGCAGTTACGGACATGGCGGCGAGCAGTACTTC.

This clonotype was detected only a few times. CDR3 loop: CASSQGPRGLAQFF. In DNA, the CDR3 is TGCGCCAGCAGCCAAGGGCCACGGGGACTAGCCCAGTTCTTC. This chain uses TRBV4-3 with TRBJ2-1; TRBD2 agrees at 9 bases. The germline CDR1 and CDR2 sequences are LGHNA and YSLEER. This CDR3 region has 14 residues. V shed 1 base and J 13 bases; nucleotides not matched to a gene: 8.

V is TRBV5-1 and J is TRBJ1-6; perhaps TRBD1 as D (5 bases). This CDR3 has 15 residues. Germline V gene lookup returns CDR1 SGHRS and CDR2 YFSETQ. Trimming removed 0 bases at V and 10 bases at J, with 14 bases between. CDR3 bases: TGCGCCAGCAGCTTGGTTTGGGGGTCCAACTCACCCCTCCACTTT. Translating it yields CASSLVWGSNSPLHF.

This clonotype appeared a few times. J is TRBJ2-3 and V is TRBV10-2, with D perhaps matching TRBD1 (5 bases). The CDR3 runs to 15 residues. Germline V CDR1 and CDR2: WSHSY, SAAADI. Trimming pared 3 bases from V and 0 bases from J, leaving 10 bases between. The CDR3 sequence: CASSEAGPSTDTQYF. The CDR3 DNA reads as TGCGCCAGCAGTGAAGCAGGGCCTAGCACAGATACGCAGTATTTT.

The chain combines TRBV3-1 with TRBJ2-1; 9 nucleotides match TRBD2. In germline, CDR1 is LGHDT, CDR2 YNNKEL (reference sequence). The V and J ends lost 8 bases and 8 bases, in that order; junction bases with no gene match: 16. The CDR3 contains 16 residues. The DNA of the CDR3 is TGTGCCAGCTCAGCTAGCGGGAACCTCCCTCCCCATGAGCAGTTCTTC. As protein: CASSASGNLPPHEQFF.

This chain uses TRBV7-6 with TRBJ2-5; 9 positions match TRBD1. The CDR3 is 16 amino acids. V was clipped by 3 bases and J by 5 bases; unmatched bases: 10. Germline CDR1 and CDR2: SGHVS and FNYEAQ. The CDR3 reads CASSLLGTGSRETQYF. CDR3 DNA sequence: TGTGCCAGCAGCTTGTTAGGGACAGGGTCACGGGAGACCCAGTACTTC.

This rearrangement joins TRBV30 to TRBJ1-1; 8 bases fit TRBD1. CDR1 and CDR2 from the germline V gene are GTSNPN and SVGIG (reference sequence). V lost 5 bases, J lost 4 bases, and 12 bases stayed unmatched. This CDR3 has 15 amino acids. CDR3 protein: CAWGGQATLSTEAFF. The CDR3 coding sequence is TGTGCCTGGGGGGGACAGGCTACTCTATCCACTGAAGCTTTCTTT.

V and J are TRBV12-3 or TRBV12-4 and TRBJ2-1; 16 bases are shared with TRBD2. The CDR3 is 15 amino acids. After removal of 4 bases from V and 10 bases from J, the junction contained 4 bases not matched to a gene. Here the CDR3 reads CASSSGTSGREEQFF. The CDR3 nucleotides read TGTGCCAGCAGTTCCGGGACTAGCGGGAGGGAAGAGCAGTTCTTC.

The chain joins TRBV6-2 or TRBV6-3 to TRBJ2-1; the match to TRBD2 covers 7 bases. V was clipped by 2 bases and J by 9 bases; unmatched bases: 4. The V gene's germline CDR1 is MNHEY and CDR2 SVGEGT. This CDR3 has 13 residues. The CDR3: CASSYLASGEQFF. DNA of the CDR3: TGTGCCAGCAGTTACCTCGCTAGCGGTGAGCAGTTCTTC.

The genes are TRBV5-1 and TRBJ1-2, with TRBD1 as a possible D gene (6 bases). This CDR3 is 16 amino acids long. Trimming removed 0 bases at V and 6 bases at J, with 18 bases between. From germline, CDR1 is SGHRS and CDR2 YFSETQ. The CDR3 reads CASSLALVVSGDGYTF. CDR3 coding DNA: TGCGCCAGCAGCTTGGCCTTGGTGGTGTCAGGGGATGGCTACACCTTC.

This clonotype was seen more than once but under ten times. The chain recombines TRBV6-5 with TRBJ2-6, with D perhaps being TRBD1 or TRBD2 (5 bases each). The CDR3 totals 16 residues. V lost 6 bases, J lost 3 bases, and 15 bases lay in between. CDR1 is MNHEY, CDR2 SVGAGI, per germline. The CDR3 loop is CASSRTGQGGANVLTF. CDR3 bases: TGTGCCAGCAGCCGCACGGGGCAGGGTGGGGCCAACGTCCTGACTTTC.

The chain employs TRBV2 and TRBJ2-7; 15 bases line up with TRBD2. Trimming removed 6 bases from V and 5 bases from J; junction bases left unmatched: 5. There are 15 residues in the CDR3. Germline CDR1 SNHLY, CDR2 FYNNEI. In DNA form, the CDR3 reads TGTGCCAGCAGCGGGACTAGCGGGGGGATCCACGAGCAGTACTTC. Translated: CASSGTSGGIHEQYF.

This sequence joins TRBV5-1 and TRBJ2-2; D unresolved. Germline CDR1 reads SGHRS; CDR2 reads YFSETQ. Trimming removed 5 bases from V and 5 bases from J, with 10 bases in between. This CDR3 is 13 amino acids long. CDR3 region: CASSITRTGELFF. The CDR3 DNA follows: TGCGCCAGCAGTATAACTCGGACCGGGGAGCTGTTTTTT.

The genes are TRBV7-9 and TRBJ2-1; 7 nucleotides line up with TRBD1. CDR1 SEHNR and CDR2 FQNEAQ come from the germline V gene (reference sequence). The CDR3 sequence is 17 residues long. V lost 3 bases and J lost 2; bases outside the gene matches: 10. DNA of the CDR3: TGTGCCAGCAGCTTGCCCCCCGGGACAGACACCTACAATGAGCAGTTCTTC. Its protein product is CASSLPPGTDTYNEQFF.

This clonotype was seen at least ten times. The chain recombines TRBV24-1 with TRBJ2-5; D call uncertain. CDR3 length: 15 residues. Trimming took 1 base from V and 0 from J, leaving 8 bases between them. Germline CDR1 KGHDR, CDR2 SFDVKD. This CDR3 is CATSDLKGNQETQYF. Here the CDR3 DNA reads TGTGCCACCAGTGATTTAAAGGGAAACCAAGAGACCCAGTACTTC.

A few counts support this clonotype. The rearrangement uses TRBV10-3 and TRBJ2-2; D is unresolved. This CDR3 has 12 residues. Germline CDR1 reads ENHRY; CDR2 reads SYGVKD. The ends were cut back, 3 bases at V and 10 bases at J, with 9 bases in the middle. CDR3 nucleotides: TGTGCCATCAGTGACGAGGTGGAGGAGCTGTTTTTT. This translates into CAISDEVEELFF.

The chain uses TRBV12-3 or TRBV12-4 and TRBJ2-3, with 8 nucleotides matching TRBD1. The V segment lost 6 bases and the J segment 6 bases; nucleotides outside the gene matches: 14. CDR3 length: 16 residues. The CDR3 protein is CASSPRQGTSDDTQYF. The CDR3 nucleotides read TGTGCCAGCAGCCCTCGACAGGGGACCAGCGATGATACGCAGTATTTT.

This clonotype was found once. CDR3 residues: CAWSYTSGQISNQPQHF. The CDR3 DNA sequence: TGTGCCTGGAGTTATACATCGGGACAGATTAGCAATCAGCCCCAGCATTTT. V gene TRBV30 combines with J gene TRBJ1-5, with TRBD1 matching over 7 bases. Germline CDR1 and CDR2: GTSNPN and SVGIG (reference sequence). The CDR3 contains 17 residues. The junction had 10 bases not matched to a gene; V was cut back by 2 bases and J by 0 bases.

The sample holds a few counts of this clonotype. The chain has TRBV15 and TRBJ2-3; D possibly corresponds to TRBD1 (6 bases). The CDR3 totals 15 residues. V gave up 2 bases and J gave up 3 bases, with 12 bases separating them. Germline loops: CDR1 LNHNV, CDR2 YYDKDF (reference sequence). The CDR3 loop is CATSRPTGLTDTQYF. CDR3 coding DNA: TGTGCCACCAGCAGACCCACAGGGTTAACAGATACGCAGTATTTT.

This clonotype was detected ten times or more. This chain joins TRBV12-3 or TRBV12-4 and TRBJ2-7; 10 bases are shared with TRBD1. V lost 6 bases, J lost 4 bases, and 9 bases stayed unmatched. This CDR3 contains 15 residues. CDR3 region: CASSSTGTGVYEQYF. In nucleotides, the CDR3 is TGTGCCAGCAGCTCAACCGGGACAGGGGTTTACGAGCAGTACTTC.

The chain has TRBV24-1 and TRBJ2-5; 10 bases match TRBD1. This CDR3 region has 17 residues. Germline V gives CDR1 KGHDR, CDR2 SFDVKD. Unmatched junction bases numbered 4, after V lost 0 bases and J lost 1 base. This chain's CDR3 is CATSDLRTGGGQETQYF. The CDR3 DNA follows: TGTGCCACCAGTGATTTGAGGACAGGGGGGGGCCAAGAGACCCAGTACTTC.

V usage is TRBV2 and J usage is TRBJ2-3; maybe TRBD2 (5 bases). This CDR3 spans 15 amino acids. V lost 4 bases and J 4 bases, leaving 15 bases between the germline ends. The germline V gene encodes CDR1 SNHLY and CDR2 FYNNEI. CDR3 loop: CASSVRSSIADTQYF. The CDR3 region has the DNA TGTGCCAGCAGTGTTCGATCTAGCATCGCAGATACGCAGTATTTT.

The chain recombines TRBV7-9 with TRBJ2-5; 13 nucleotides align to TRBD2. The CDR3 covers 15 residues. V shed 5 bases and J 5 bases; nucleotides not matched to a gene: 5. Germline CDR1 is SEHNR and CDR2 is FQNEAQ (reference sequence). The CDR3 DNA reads TGTGCCAGCAGCCCCGGACTAGCGGGAGATGAGACCCAGTACTTC. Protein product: CASSPGLAGDETQYF.

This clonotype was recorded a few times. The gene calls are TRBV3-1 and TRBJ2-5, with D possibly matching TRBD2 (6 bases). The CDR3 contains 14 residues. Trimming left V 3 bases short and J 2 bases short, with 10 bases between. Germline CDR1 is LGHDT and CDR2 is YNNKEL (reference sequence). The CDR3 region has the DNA TGTGCCAGCAGCCAGGGACTGGAACAAGAGACCCAGTACTTC. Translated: CASSQGLEQETQYF.

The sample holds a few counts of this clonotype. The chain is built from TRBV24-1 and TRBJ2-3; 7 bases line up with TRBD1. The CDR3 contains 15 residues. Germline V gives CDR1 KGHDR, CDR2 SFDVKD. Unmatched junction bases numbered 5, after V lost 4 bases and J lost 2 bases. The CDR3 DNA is TGTGCCACCAGTGAACGACAGGGACCCACAGATACGCAGTATTTT. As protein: CATSERQGPTDTQYF.

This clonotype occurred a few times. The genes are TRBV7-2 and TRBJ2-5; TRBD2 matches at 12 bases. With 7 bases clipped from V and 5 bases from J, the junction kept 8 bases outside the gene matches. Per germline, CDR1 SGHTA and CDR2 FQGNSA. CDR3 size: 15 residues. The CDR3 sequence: CASTVTSGSRETQYF. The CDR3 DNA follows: TGTGCCAGCACCGTGACTAGCGGGAGTCGGGAGACCCAGTACTTC.

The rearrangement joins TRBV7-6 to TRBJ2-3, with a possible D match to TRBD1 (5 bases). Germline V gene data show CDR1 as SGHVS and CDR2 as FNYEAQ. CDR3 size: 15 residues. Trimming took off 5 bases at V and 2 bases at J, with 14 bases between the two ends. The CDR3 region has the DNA TGTGCCAGCAGCGACAAGGTGGGGCTCACAGATACGCAGTATTTT. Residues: CASSDKVGLTDTQYF.

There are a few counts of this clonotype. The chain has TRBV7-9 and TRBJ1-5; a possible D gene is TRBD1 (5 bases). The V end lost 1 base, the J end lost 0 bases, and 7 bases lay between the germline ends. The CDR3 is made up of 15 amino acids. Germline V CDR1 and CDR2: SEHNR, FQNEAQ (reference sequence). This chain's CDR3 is CASSLGGDSNQPQHF. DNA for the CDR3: TGTGCCAGCAGCTTAGGGGGGGATAGCAATCAGCCCCAGCATTTT.